The present T cell receptor beta chain was sequenced within a study of cytomegalovirus exposure and HLA in healthy donors. About the research overall: The 95 million to 120 million unique TCR beta sequences, from roughly 170 million T cells, were found by an earlier analysis.

About this clone itself: As yet, its antigen is unknown.

Whole-study results and caveats: For most TCR sequences rarity was the rule, although some public TCRs occurred in many donors. Confirmation in vitro established that a few CMV-associated chains were specific for CMV antigens.

Trimming removed 5 bases from V and 2 bases from J, with 11 bases in between. The CDR3 has 13 amino acids. PCR involved 60 Vbeta and 13 Jbeta primers. Generated by immunoSEQ multiplex PCR, the TCRdb table keeps only in-frame clones and is missing some. The table includes over 150,000 clones, over 65% detected once. Specimen: PBMCs. This TCR was recovered from a woman aged 55-69 years in good health and CMV-seropositive. The J gene is TRBJ2-7, the V gene TRBV5-3; D gene unclear. TRBV5-3 is an ORF, with its function uncertain. CDR3 DNA: TGTGCCAGAAGTCCCGACACCACCTACGAGCAGTACTTC. As protein: CARSPDTTYEQYF.